This T cell receptor (beta chain) originates from a study of T cells in localized non-small cell lung cancer. Concerning this clone: Its matching antigen is unknown.

Study-wide points: Detection in adjacent lung was observed for a median about 50 of the top 100 tumor clones. Heterogeneity cannot be ruled out, as sequencing used one tumor region only. Among the tissues sampled, uninvolved adjacent lung had the highest T cell clonality, above tumor. Longer overall survival accompanied higher blood T cell density.

Germline V gene sequence: CDR1 SEHNR, CDR2 FQNEAQ (reference sequence). The CDR3 consists of 14 residues. V shed 1 base and J shed 6 bases, with 10 bases lying between them. The table came from immunoSEQ multiplex PCR; TCRdb's copy has only in-frame clones and leaves some out. Among approximately 31,000 clones listed, about 78% were seen once. This sequence originates from a male donor at least 60 years old with stage II squamous cell lung carcinoma. Source: peripheral blood, taken before any cancer treatment. This chain links TRBV7-9 with TRBJ1-5, with a weak D call TRBD1 (5 bases). Here the CDR3 reads CASSLDGGSQPQHF. The CDR3 bases are TGTGCCAGCAGCTTAGACGGGGGGAGTCAGCCCCAGCATTTT.